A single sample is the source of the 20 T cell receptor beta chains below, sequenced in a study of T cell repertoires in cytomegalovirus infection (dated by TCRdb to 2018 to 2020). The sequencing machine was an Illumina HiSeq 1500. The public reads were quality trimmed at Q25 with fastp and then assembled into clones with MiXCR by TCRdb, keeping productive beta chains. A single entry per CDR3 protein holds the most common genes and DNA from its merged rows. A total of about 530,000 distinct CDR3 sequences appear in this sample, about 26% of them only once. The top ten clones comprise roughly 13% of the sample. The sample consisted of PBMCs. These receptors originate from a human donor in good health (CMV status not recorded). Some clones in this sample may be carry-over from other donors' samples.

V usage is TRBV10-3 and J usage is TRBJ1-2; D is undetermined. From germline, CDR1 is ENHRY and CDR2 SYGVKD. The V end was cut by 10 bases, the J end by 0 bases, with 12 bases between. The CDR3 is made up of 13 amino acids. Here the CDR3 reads CATINTTNYGYTF. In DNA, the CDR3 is TGTGCCACCATTAACACCACTAACTATGGCTACACCTTC.

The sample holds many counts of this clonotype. The CDR3 bases are TGTGCCAGTGAAATTCATGGGCTCCCGAACACCGGGGAGCTGTTTTTT. It codes for CASEIHGLPNTGELFF. The chain links TRBV6-1 to TRBJ2-2; no firm D call. Trimming removed 9 bases from V and 0 bases from J, with 17 bases in between. Germline CDR1 and CDR2: MNHNS and SASEGT. The CDR3 loop spans 16 amino acids.

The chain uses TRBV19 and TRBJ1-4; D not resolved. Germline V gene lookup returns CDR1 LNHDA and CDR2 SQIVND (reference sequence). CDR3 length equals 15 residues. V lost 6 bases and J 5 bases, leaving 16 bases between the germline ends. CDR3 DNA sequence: TGTGCCAGTAGGAAATACAGAAGGTCGAATGAAAAACTGTTTTTT. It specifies CASRKYRRSNEKLFF.

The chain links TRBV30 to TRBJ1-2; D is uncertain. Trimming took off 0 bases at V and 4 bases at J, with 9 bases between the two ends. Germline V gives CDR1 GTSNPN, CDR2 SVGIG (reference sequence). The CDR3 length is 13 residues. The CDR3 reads CAWSVAGPYGYTF. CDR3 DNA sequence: TGTGCCTGGAGTGTAGCAGGACCCTATGGCTACACCTTC. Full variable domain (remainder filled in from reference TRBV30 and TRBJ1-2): SQTIHQWPATLVQPVGSPLSLECTVEGTSNPNLYWYRQAAGRGLQLLFYSVGIGQISSEVPQNLSASRPQDRQFILSSKKLLLSDSGFYLCAWSVAGPYGYTFGSGTRLTVV.

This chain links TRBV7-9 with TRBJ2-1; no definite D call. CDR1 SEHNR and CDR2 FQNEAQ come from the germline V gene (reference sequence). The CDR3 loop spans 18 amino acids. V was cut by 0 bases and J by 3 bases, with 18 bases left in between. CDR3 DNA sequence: TGTGCCAGCAGCTTAGCGCCCCTTACTTCGATCGGCTACAATGAGCAGTTCTTC. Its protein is CASSLAPLTSIGYNEQFF.

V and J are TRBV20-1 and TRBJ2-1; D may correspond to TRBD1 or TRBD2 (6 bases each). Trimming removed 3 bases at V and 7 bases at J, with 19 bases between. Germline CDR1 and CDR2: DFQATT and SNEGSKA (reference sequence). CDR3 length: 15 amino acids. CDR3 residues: CSARSQGRGGNEQFF. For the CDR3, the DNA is TGCAGTGCTAGGTCCCAGGGTCGAGGGGGGAATGAGCAGTTCTTC.

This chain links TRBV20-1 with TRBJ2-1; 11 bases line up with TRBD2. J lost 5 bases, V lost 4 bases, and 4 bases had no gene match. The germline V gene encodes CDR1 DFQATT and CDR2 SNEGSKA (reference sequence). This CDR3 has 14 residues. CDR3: CSATGLAGDNEQFF. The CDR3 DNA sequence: TGCAGTGCTACCGGACTAGCGGGTGACAATGAGCAGTTCTTC.

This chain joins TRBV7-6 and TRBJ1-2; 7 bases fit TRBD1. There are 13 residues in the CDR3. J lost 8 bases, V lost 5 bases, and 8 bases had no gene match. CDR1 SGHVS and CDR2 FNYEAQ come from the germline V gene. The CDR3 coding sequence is TGTGCCAGCAGCGGGTGGGACAGAGAGGGCTACACCTTC. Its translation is CASSGWDREGYTF.

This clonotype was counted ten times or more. CDR3 nucleotides: TGTGCCAGCAGCCCCCAAGGCGGGTTTGGGGCCAACGTCCTGACTTTC. This codes for CASSPQGGFGANVLTF. The rearrangement uses TRBV7-2 and TRBJ2-6, with a tentative D call TRBD2 (5 bases). Germline values: CDR1 SGHTA, CDR2 FQGNSA. The V gene lost 5 bases and the J gene lost 3 bases, with 14 bases spanning the gap. The CDR3 totals 16 residues.

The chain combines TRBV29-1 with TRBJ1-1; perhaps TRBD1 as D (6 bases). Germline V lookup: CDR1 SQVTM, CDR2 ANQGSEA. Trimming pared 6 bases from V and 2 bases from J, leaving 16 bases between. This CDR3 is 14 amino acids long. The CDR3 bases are TGCAGCGTAGCCGGCACCAGGGGAAACACTGAAGCTTTCTTT. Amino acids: CSVAGTRGNTEAFF.

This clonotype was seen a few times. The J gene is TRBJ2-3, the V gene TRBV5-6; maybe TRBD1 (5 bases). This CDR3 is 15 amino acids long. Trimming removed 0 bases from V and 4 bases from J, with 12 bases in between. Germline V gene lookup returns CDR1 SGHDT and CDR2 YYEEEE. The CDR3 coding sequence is TGTGCCAGCAGCTTGGCCTTAACAGGATCAGATACGCAGTATTTT. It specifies CASSLALTGSDTQYF.

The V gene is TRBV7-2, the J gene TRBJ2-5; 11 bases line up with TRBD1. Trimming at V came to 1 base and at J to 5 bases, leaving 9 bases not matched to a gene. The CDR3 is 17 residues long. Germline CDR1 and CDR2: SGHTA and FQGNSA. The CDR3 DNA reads TGTGCCAGCAGCTTAGATTGGGACAGGGGGAAGGAGGAGACCCAGTACTTC. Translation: CASSLDWDRGKEETQYF. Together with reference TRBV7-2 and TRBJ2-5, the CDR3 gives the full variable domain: GAGVSQSPSNKVTEKGKDVELRCDPISGHTALYWYRQSLGQGLEFLIYFQGNSAPDKSGLPSDRFSAERTGGSVSTLTIQRTQQEDSAVYLCASSLDWDRGKEETQYFGPGTRLLVL.

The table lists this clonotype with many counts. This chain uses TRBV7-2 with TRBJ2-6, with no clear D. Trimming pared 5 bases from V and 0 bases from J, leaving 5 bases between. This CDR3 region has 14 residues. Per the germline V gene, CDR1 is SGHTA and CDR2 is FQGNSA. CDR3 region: CASSRSSGANVLTF. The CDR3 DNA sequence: TGTGCCAGCAGCCGAAGCTCTGGGGCCAACGTCCTGACTTTC.

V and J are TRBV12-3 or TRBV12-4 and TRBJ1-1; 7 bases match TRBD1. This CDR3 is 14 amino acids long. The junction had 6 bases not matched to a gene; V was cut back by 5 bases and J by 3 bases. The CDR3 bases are TGTGCCAGCAGTCCGTCGGACAGGTACACTGAAGCTTTCTTT. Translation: CASSPSDRYTEAFF.

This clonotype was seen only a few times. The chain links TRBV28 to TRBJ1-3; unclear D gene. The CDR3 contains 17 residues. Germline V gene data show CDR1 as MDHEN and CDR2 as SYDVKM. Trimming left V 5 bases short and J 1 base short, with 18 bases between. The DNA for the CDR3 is TGTGCCAGCAGTCCTACACGCGGGCGTCCATCTGGAAACACCATATATTTT. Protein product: CASSPTRGRPSGNTIYF.

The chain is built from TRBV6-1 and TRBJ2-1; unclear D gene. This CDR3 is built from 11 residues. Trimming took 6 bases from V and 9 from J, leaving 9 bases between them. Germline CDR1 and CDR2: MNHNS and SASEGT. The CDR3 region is CASSYLVEQFF. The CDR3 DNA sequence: TGTGCCAGCAGCTACCTGGTTGAGCAGTTCTTC.

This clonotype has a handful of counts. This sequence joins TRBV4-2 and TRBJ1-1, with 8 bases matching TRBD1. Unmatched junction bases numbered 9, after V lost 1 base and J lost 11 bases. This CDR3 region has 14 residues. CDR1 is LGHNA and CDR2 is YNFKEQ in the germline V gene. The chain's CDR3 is CASSQVQDRVAAFF. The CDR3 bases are TGTGCCAGCAGCCAAGTTCAGGACAGGGTGGCCGCTTTCTTT.

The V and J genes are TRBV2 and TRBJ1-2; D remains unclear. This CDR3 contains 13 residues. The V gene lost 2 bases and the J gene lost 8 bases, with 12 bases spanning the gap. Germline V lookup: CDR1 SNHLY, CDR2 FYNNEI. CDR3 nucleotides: TGTGCCAGCAGTGAACACAAGTTGGGCGGCTACACCTTC. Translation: CASSEHKLGGYTF.

The CDR3 bases are TGTGCCAGCCAGTACAGGGAAAGGAACTATGGCTACACCTTC. This translates into CASQYRERNYGYTF. This rearrangement joins TRBV6-2 or TRBV6-3 to TRBJ1-2, with a tentative D call TRBD1 (6 bases). Germline V gene lookup returns CDR1 MNHEY and CDR2 SVGEGT. The V gene lost 8 bases and the J gene lost 2 bases, with 15 bases spanning the gap. This CDR3 comprises 14 residues.

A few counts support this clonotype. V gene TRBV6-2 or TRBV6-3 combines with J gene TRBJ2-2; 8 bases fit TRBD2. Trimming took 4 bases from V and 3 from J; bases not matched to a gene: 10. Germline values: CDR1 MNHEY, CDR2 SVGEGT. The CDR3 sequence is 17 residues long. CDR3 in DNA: TGTGCCAGCAGTTTCGCAACTAGCGGTAGGGACACCGGGGAGCTGTTTTTT. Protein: CASSFATSGRDTGELFF.